The text below deals with one TCR beta chain. This sample is drawn from a study of blood T cell repertoires in COVID-19. Libraries were prepared by immunoSEQ multiplex PCR; TCRdb keeps only in-frame clonotypes and omits some of them. The sample has roughly 180,000 clones; 79% are singletons. The V gene lost 6 bases and the J gene lost 1 base, with 9 bases spanning the gap. There are 13 residues in the CDR3. The germline gives CDR1 MNHEY, CDR2 SVGAGI. The chain is built from TRBV6-5 and TRBJ2-5; D is undetermined. What was sequenced was peripheral blood. This sequence was found in an older woman with COVID-19, enrolled during active disease. In DNA, the CDR3 is TGTGCCAGCAGGGGTACAGTCCAAGAGACCCAGTACTTC. Residues: CASRGTVQETQYF.